This T cell receptor beta chain was retrieved from a study of Graves' ophthalmopathy and Graves' hyperthyroidism. The study amplified TCR beta CDR3 regions using RNA transcripts. After a first-round RT-PCR with HTBI primers, a second-round multiplex PCR was run. TCRdb ran MiXCR on the multiplex PCR reads and lists one entry per CDR3 protein. This sample yields nearly 400,000 distinct CDR3 sequences, of which about a sixth are seen a single time; about 1.6% belongs to the top ten. The V gene lost 4 bases and the J gene lost 2 bases, with 17 bases spanning the gap. CDR3 size: 15 residues. Germline V lookup: CDR1 DFQATT, CDR2 SNEGSKA (reference sequence).

The chain employs TRBV20-1 and TRBJ2-5, with D tentatively TRBD1 (6 bases). The source is a woman between 18 and 30 years old with Graves' ophthalmopathy. Material for sequencing was peripheral blood. CDR3 sequence reads: CSANTQQGIQETQYF. DNA of the CDR3: TGCAGTGCTAACACTCAGCAGGGGATTCAAGAGACCCAGTACTTC.